This T cell receptor beta chain was obtained from a study of Graves' ophthalmopathy and Graves' hyperthyroidism. CDR3 length: 13 residues. CDR1 is SNHLY, CDR2 FYNNEI, per germline. V dropped 6 bases and J dropped 5; count of bases not matched to a gene: 5. Study results and limitations: Blood samples also showed most expanded thyroid clonotypes exceeding 0.001 frequency. Stable hyperthyroidism and ophthalmopathy were told apart by a 13-signature model, which achieved roughly 90% sensitivity and over 65% specificity.

Amplifying from RNA transcripts, the study obtained TCR beta CDR3 regions. A first-round RT-PCR used HTBI primers, followed by a second-round multiplex PCR. TCRdb reprocessed the multiplex PCR reads with MiXCR, giving one entry per CDR3 protein. The sample lists hundreds of thousands of distinct CDR3 sequences, around a fifth occurring once. This clonotype was counted at least ten times. Its matching antigen is unknown. Clinicians made diagnoses from clinical symptoms, serum thyroxine, TRAb, thyroid ultrasound and orbital computed tomography. The clonotype was recovered from a woman aged 18-29 years with stable Graves' hyperthyroidism. Some clones in this sample may be carry-over from other donors' samples. The sequencing input was peripheral blood. This rearrangement joins TRBV2 to TRBJ1-1; 8 bases agree with TRBD1. In DNA form, the CDR3 reads TGTGCCAGCAGCGGACAGGGAGGGACTGAAGCTTTCTTT. It yields the protein CASSGQGGTEAFF.